This T cell receptor beta chain appears in the sequencing data of a study of T cell responses to AZD1222 COVID-19 vaccine. Study-level findings and limits: When two AZD1222 doses had been given, Spike-specific TCR breadth and depth rose. Just a handful of people given AZD1222 tested seropositive at baseline. Distributed over spike, vaccine-associated CD4 TCRs predominated at 160-218 and 743-854.

The data were produced by immunoSEQ multiplex PCR, yet TCRdb's version contains in-frame clones alone and is incomplete. Here the sample spans about 140,000 clones, 70% to 90% being singletons. On this clone: Its antigen is undetermined.

Second-dose timings of about 4 or about 12 weeks were pooled. The material was peripheral blood, obtained 28 days after the second AZD1222 dose. The source is an adult who received the AZD1222 COVID-19 vaccine.

The CDR3 nucleotides read TGTGCCAGCAGTGAACCTGGAAACACCATATATTTT. Amino acid sequence: CASSEPGNTIYF. The chain uses TRBV25-1 and TRBJ1-3; unclear D gene. Germline CDR1 and CDR2: MGHDK and SYGVNS. Trimming stripped 2 bases from V and 2 bases from J, with 1 base between. The CDR3 runs to 12 residues.